This passage covers 16 T cell receptor beta chains from one sample sequenced in a study of blood T cell repertoires in COVID-19. Only in-frame clones appear in the TCRdb table, and some are missing; sequencing was by immunoSEQ multiplex PCR. Of approximately 230,000 clones in the sample, roughly nine tenths were seen once. The sequenced material came from peripheral blood. These TCRs come from a young man with active or convalescent COVID-19.

This chain links TRBV18 with TRBJ2-7, with a tentative D call TRBD2 (6 bases). The CDR3 is 13 amino acids. V lost 2 bases to trimming and J lost 6 bases, with 11 bases between them. CDR1 and CDR2 from the germline V gene are KGHSH and LQKENI. The CDR3: CASSPNTGGEQYF. The CDR3 DNA follows: TGTGCCAGCTCACCAAATACCGGGGGCGAGCAGTACTTC.

The gene calls are TRBV6-6 and TRBJ2-5, with 8 bases matching TRBD1. V was clipped by 5 bases and J by 5 bases; unmatched bases: 13. Germline CDR1 reads MNHNY; CDR2 reads SVGAGI (reference sequence). The CDR3 has 16 amino acids. CDR3 residues: CASSRVHDRGRETQYF. The CDR3 DNA sequence: TGTGCCAGCAGTCGAGTTCACGACAGGGGTCGCGAGACCCAGTACTTC.

The chain employs TRBV12-5 and TRBJ2-5, with a tentative D call TRBD1 (6 bases). Trimming took 3 bases from V and 0 from J, leaving 8 bases between them. CDR3 size: 14 residues. CDR1 and CDR2 (germline): LGHNT, FRNRAP. As DNA, the CDR3 is TGTGCTAGTGGTTTCACAGGGTACCAAGAGACCCAGTACTTC. Amino acids: CASGFTGYQETQYF.

The V call is TRBV6-2 or TRBV6-3, the J call TRBJ2-7; possibly TRBD2 for D (5 bases). This CDR3 region has 13 residues. CDR1 and CDR2 (germline): MNHEY, SVGEGT. The germline V and J ends were trimmed by 0 bases and 5 bases, with 8 bases remaining between them. CDR3 coding DNA: TGTGCCAGCAGTTACTCCCCGGGGAACGAGCAGTACTTC. This codes for CASSYSPGNEQYF.

Written as DNA, the CDR3 is TGTGCCACCAGCAGAAAATCACCGGGACAGGGTAATGGCTACACCTTC. Amino acid sequence: CATSRKSPGQGNGYTF. The V and J genes are TRBV15 and TRBJ1-2; TRBD1 agrees at 9 bases. The CDR3 runs to 16 residues. The germline V gene has CDR1 LNHNV and CDR2 YYDKDF (reference sequence). J lost 6 bases, V lost 2 bases, and 10 bases had no gene match. Full variable domain (remainder filled in from reference TRBV15 and TRBJ1-2): DAMVIQNPRYQVTQFGKPVTLSCSQTLNHNVMYWYQQKSSQAPKLLFHYYDKDFNNEADTPDNFQSRRPNTSFCFLDIRSPGLGDTAMYLCATSRKSPGQGNGYTFGSGTRLTVV.

CDR3 amino acids: CASRPTRTRTSNLYNEQFF. CDR3 sequence (DNA): TGTGCAAGTCGCCCTACCCGAACTAGGACTAGCAACCTTTACAATGAGCAGTTCTTC. The chain links TRBV12-2 to TRBJ2-1; the listed D gene, TRBD2, was not tested against the DNA. TRBV12-2 counts as a pseudogene. The CDR3 is 19 amino acids.

The chain uses TRBV6-2 or TRBV6-3 and TRBJ2-1, with TRBD1 identical over 10 bases. There are 15 residues in the CDR3. Germline values: CDR1 MNHEY, CDR2 SVGEGT. V trimming: 2 bases; J trimming: 9 bases; junction bases outside the gene matches: 7. The CDR3 DNA reads as TGTGCCAGCAGTTACGTTTACAGGGACAGGGGTGAGCAGTTCTTC. Protein product: CASSYVYRDRGEQFF.

The chain links TRBV28 to TRBJ2-7, with 9 bases identical to TRBD1. Germline V gene data show CDR1 as MDHEN and CDR2 as SYDVKM. Trimming took 8 bases from V and 7 from J; bases not matched to a gene: 12. There are 14 residues in the CDR3. The CDR3 coding sequence is TGTGCCAGCCAAAACAGGGGGCACTCCGTTGAGCAGTACTTC. Its translation is CASQNRGHSVEQYF.

This CDR3 is CASTLQRGSYEQYF. CDR3 nucleotides: TGTGCCAGCACTTTGCAGCGGGGCTCCTACGAGCAGTACTTC. The chain recombines TRBV27 with TRBJ2-7; TRBD2 matches 7 bases. The CDR3 covers 14 residues. Germline trimming cut 7 bases from V and 0 bases from J; bases unmatched to any gene: 6. Germline CDR1 reads MNHEY; CDR2 reads SMNVEV (reference sequence).

The chain carries TRBV28 and TRBJ1-2; no reliable D call. Looked up from germline, CDR1 is MDHEN and CDR2 is SYDVKM. This CDR3 has 14 residues. V lost 6 bases and J 0 bases, leaving 11 bases between the germline ends. CDR3 coding DNA: TGTGCCAGCAGCTACGGGAGTTCTAACTATGGCTACACCTTC. Translating it yields CASSYGSSNYGYTF.

This chain connects TRBV28 to TRBJ2-7; TRBD1 matches 10 bases. This CDR3 contains 15 residues. The germline V gene encodes CDR1 MDHEN and CDR2 SYDVKM. V lost 4 bases to trimming and J lost 2 bases; unmatched junction nucleotides: 5. The CDR3 sequence: CASSSAGTGAYEQYF. CDR3 DNA: TGTGCCAGCAGTTCCGCCGGGACAGGGGCCTACGAGCAGTACTTC.

The chain carries TRBV9 and TRBJ1-2, with D tentatively TRBD1 (6 bases). V lost 4 bases and J lost 4, with 8 bases in between. The CDR3 loop spans 12 amino acids. CDR1 is SGDLS and CDR2 is YYNGEE in the germline V gene. The CDR3 sequence is CASSRDTYGYTF. The CDR3 DNA reads as TGTGCCAGCAGCCGGGACACCTATGGCTACACCTTC.

The chain couples TRBV11-2 to TRBJ2-5, with TRBD2 identical over 9 bases. V shed 1 base and J 5 bases; nucleotides not matched to a gene: 5. CDR1 SGHAT and CDR2 FQNNGV come from the germline V gene. The CDR3 loop spans 15 amino acids. CDR3 in DNA: TGTGCCAGCAGCTTAGTGGCGGGGGGGGGCGAGACCCAGTACTTC. Translating it yields CASSLVAGGGETQYF.

The J gene is TRBJ2-1, the V gene TRBV7-2, with 7 positions matching TRBD2. The CDR3 is 15 amino acids. V was clipped by 1 base and J by 7 bases; unmatched bases: 7. The germline V gene encodes CDR1 SGHTA and CDR2 FQGNSA. The CDR3 DNA reads as TGTGCCAGCAGCTTAGTTGGGACTAAGGGTAATGAGCAGTTCTTC. This codes for CASSLVGTKGNEQFF.

In its sample, this clone was seen once. V is TRBV28 and J is TRBJ2-7, with a possible D match to TRBD2 (5 bases). This CDR3 comprises 14 residues. Between the trimmed V and J ends, which lost 3 bases and 0 bases, there was a span of 9 bases. Germline-derived CDR1 and CDR2 are MDHEN and SYDVKM. CDR3 sequence reads: CASSFGRGSYEQYF. The CDR3 DNA follows: TGTGCCAGCAGTTTTGGGAGAGGCTCCTACGAGCAGTACTTC.

The J gene is TRBJ1-4, the V gene TRBV25-1; perhaps TRBD1 as D (5 bases). Trimming took off 2 bases at V and 13 bases at J, with 11 bases between the two ends. The CDR3 length is 12 residues. Germline lookup yields CDR1 MGHDK and CDR2 SYGVNS. In nucleotides, the CDR3 is TGTGCCAGCAGTGAAGGGGGGTTTGGACTGTTTTTT. Translated: CASSEGGFGLFF. Complete variable domain (other parts from reference TRBV25-1 and TRBJ1-4): EADIYQTPRYLVIGTGKKITLECSQTMGHDKMYWYQQDPGMELHLIHYSYGVNSTEKGDLSSESTVSRIRTEHFPLTLESARPSHTSQYLCASSEGGFGLFFGSGTQLSVL.